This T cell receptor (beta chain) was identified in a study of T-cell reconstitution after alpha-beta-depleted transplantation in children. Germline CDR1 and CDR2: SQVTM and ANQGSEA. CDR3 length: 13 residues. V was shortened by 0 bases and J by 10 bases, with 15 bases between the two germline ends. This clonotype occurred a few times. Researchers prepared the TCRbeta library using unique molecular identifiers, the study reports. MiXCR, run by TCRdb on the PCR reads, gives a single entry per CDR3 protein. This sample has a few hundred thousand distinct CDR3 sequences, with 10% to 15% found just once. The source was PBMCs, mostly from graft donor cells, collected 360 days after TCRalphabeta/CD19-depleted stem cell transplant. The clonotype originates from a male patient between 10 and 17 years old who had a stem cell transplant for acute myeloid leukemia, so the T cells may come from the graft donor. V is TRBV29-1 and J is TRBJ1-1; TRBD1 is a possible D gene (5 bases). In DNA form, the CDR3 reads TGCAGCGTTGAAGATAAGGGGTTCGTATCAGCTTTCTTT. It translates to CSVEDKGFVSAFF. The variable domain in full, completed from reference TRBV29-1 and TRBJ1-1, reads SAVISQKPSRDICQRGTSLTIQCQVDSQVTMMFWYRQQPGQSLTLIATANQGSEATYESGFVIDKFPISRPNLTFSTLTVSNMSPEDSSIYLCSVEDKGFVSAFFGQGTRLTVV.